Each of the 14 T cell receptor beta chains below was sequenced from the same sample in a study of post-analysis software for immune sequencing data. Study-level findings and limits: With TRBV5-6, TRBV5-1 and TRBV20-1 included, roughly five TRBV segments were more frequent in patients than in controls.

Unique molecular identifiers tagged the TCR beta cDNA libraries. TCRdb recomputed calls from the PCR reads with MiXCR, one row per CDR3 protein. This sample has 430,000 or so distinct CDR3 sequences; roughly 40% occur once, and the top ten carry roughly 8.2%. These receptors are not linked to any known antigen. Specimen: blood. Receptors originate from a girl aged 2 to 9 with multiple sclerosis.

The chain is built from TRBV19 and TRBJ2-1; D may be TRBD1 or TRBD2 (5 bases each). V dropped 3 bases and J dropped 3 bases, with 12 bases sitting between them. CDR1 and CDR2 from the germline V gene are LNHDA and SQIVND (reference sequence). The CDR3 loop spans 15 amino acids. The CDR3 reads CASSIGTGLYNEQFF. DNA of the CDR3: TGTGCCAGTAGTATTGGGACCGGCCTCTACAATGAGCAGTTCTTC. Combining the CDR3 with reference TRBV19 and TRBJ2-1 gives the whole variable domain DGGITQSPKYLFRKEGQNVTLSCEQNLNHDAMYWYRQDPGQGLRLIYYSQIVNDFQKGDIAEGYSVSREKKESFPLTVTSAQKNPTAFYLCASSIGTGLYNEQFFGPGTRLTVL.

Only a few counts were recorded for this clonotype. The chain couples TRBV6-5 to TRBJ2-3, with D tentatively TRBD2 (5 bases). V shed 5 bases and J shed 5 bases, with 20 bases lying between them. The germline CDR1 and CDR2 sequences are MNHEY and SVGAGI. This CDR3 is built from 16 residues. The CDR3 here is CASSQTPGNWGDTQYF. CDR3 in DNA: TGTGCCAGCAGTCAAACTCCGGGAAACTGGGGAGATACGCAGTATTTT.

V is TRBV7-3 and J is TRBJ1-4, with a possible D match to TRBD1 (6 bases). Germline V gene sequence: CDR1 SGHTA, CDR2 FQGTGA. CDR3 size: 15 residues. The ends were cut back, 0 bases at V and 7 bases at J, with 12 bases in the middle. The CDR3 nucleotides are TGTGCCAGCAGCTTAACAGGGGGGAGCGGTGAAAAACTGTTTTTT. Translation: CASSLTGGSGEKLFF.

This clonotype was recorded a few times. This chain's CDR3 is CAITTGTSDSGANVLTF. In nucleotides, the CDR3 is TGTGCCATCACGACCGGGACTAGCGACTCTGGGGCCAACGTCCTGACTTTC. The chain carries TRBV10-3 and TRBJ2-6, with 10 bases aligning to TRBD2. The J segment lost 0 bases and the V segment lost 7 bases, leaving 6 bases of the junction unmatched. Germline assignment: CDR1 ENHRY and CDR2 SYGVKD. The CDR3 covers 17 residues.

The rearrangement uses TRBV12-3 or TRBV12-4 and TRBJ1-1; no firm D call. Trimming took off 5 bases at V and 0 bases at J, with 13 bases between the two ends. The CDR3 length is 15 residues. The CDR3 sequence is CASSLLATLNTEAFF. The CDR3 DNA follows: TGTGCCAGCAGTCTGCTAGCGACGTTGAACACTGAAGCTTTCTTT.

This clonotype was recorded at least ten times. J is TRBJ2-7 and V is TRBV7-2; D tentatively fits TRBD1 or TRBD2 (5 bases each). V was pared by 1 base and J by 0 bases, with 7 bases between. This CDR3 contains 14 residues. The germline V gene has CDR1 SGHTA and CDR2 FQGNSA. The CDR3 loop reads CASSLGGYSYEQYF. The CDR3 DNA reads as TGTGCCAGCAGCTTAGGGGGGTACTCCTACGAGCAGTACTTC.

This clonotype was counted a single time. The V call is TRBV25-1, the J call TRBJ1-5; D is undetermined. Trimming took off 1 base at V and 9 bases at J, with 7 bases between the two ends. Germline V gene lookup returns CDR1 MGHDK and CDR2 SYGVNS. The CDR3 loop spans 12 amino acids. The CDR3 sequence: CASSESDTPQHF. The CDR3 region has the DNA TGTGCCAGCAGTGAATCAGACACGCCCCAGCATTTT.

CDR3 sequence (DNA): TGTGCCAGCAGCTCGGGACTATCCCTTAAGGAGACCCAGTACTTC. Encoded protein: CASSSGLSLKETQYF. V and J are TRBV12-3 or TRBV12-4 and TRBJ2-7, with 7 bases aligning to TRBD2. TRBJ2-5 matches the DNA end more closely, so the J call is doubtful. The CDR3 consists of 15 residues.

The table lists this clonotype with a few counts. The genes are TRBV7-8 and TRBJ2-7; TRBD2 matches 9 bases. V shed 5 bases, J shed 3 bases, and the junction held 8 bases outside the gene matches. The CDR3 sequence is 15 residues long. Germline V gives CDR1 SGHVS, CDR2 FQNEAQ. DNA for the CDR3: TGTGCCAGCAGCCCCCGGGCGGGAGGGTACTACGAGCAGTACTTC. This sequence encodes CASSPRAGGYYEQYF.

This clonotype has a handful of counts. The genes are TRBV7-3 and TRBJ2-2; the D gene is possibly TRBD2 (6 bases). The germline V and J ends were trimmed by 2 bases and 0 bases, with 10 bases remaining between them. Germline lookup yields CDR1 SGHTA and CDR2 FQGTGA. The CDR3 loop spans 16 amino acids. The CDR3 DNA reads TGTGCCAGCAGCTTACTCGGCGGGGCGAACACCGGGGAGCTGTTTTTT. The encoded protein is CASSLLGGANTGELFF.

This clonotype occurred a few times. The chain joins TRBV12-3 or TRBV12-4 to TRBJ2-4; D may be TRBD1 or TRBD2 (5 bases each). Deletions cut 6 bases from V and 12 bases from J, with 12 bases between. The CDR3 runs to 11 residues. CDR3 protein: CASSLGTTQYF. CDR3 nucleotides: TGTGCCAGCAGCCTAGGGACGACTCAGTACTTC.

This clonotype was recorded a few times. The CDR3 loop is CASSGGQGTRNLHGQPQHF. The CDR3 DNA follows: TGTGCCAGCAGTGGGGGACAGGGGACTAGAAATCTGCATGGTCAGCCCCAGCATTTT. The chain links TRBV2 to TRBJ1-5, with 10 bases aligning to TRBD1. In germline, CDR1 is SNHLY, CDR2 FYNNEI. The V gene end was trimmed by 4 bases and the J gene end by 6 bases; junction bases not matched to a gene: 18. This CDR3 contains 19 residues.

This clonotype was found a few times. The rearrangement uses TRBV7-2 and TRBJ2-1; the D gene is possibly TRBD2 (6 bases). CDR1 and CDR2 (germline): SGHTA, FQGNSA. The V end lost 1 base, the J end lost 8 bases, and 15 bases lay between the germline ends. The CDR3 spans 15 residues. In DNA, the CDR3 is TGTGCCAGCAGCTTAGGTGGAGGGGTTTGGGATGAGCAGTTCTTC. Protein sequence: CASSLGGGVWDEQFF. Complete variable domain (other parts from reference TRBV7-2 and TRBJ2-1): GAGVSQSPSNKVTEKGKDVELRCDPISGHTALYWYRQSLGQGLEFLIYFQGNSAPDKSGLPSDRFSAERTGGSVSTLTIQRTQQEDSAVYLCASSLGGGVWDEQFFGPGTRLTVL.

The table lists this clonotype with a few counts. This sequence joins TRBV6-6 and TRBJ1-4; D not certain. CDR1 MNHNY and CDR2 SVGAGI come from the germline V gene (reference sequence). With 2 bases removed from V and 0 bases from J, the gap between germline ends came to 4 bases. This CDR3 has 14 amino acids. CDR3 coding DNA: TGTGCCAGCAGTTACATCGCAACTAATGAAAAACTGTTTTTT. This encodes CASSYIATNEKLFF.